The rows below give T cell receptor beta chains drawn from one sample of a study of cytomegalovirus exposure and HLA in healthy donors. The protocol was immunoSEQ multiplex PCR, while the TCRdb copy is restricted to in-frame clones and leaves out a portion. The sample contains around 67,000 clones, roughly 69% of which appear only once. Sequencing used PBMCs. These TCRs come from a woman aged 45 to 65 in good health and CMV-seronegative. CDR3s include the opening cysteine and the closing phenylalanine or tryptophan. The D gene is left open where the match is weak. Rows may omit the clone size; those that give it use once, few, many or a size class.

TRBV5-1	.	TRBJ2-7	TRBD2	15	TGCGCCAGCAGCTTGGATCTAGCGGGAACCTACGAGCAGTACTTC	CASSLDLAGTYEQYF
TRBV15	.	TRBJ1-1	.	15	TGTGCCACCAGCAGAGACACGGGACGGGGGACTGAAGCTTTCTTT	CATSRDTGRGTEAFF
TRBV28	.	TRBJ2-5	.	13	TGTGCCAGCAGGGCACAGGGGAGGGAGACCCAGTACTTC	CASRAQGRETQYF
TRBV4-2	.	TRBJ2-5	.	14	TGTGCCAGCAGCCGACTAGGCGACCAAGAGACCCAGTACTTC	CASSRLGDQETQYF
TRBV5-1	.	TRBJ2-7	TRBD1	15	TGCGCCAGCAGCTCGCGGACAGGGGGGACCTACGAGCAGTACTTC	CASSSRTGGTYEQYF
TRBV7-6	medium-sized	TRBJ1-5	.	18	TGTGCCAGCAGCCCGTTAAGGCCCGGACAGAGAAACAATCAGCCCCAGCATTTT	CASSPLRPGQRNNQPQHF
TRBV4-3	.	TRBJ1-2	.	12	TGCGCCAGCAGCTCTTTCGGGTATGGCTACACCTTC	CASSSFGYGYTF
TRBV7-9	.	TRBJ1-5	TRBD1	15	TGTGCCAGCAGCTTGGGGGGACAGGGCAATCAGCCCCAGCATTTT	CASSLGGQGNQPQHF
TRBV28	.	TRBJ2-7	TRBD2	13	TGTGCCAGCAGGGGGAGGGTAACCTACGAGCAGTACTTC	CASRGRVTYEQYF
TRBV5-1	.	TRBJ2-3	TRBD1	16	TGCGCCAGCAGCTTAGGGACAGGGGATTCCACAGATACGCAGTATTTT	CASSLGTGDSTDTQYF
TRBV2	.	TRBJ2-1	TRBD2	16	TGTGCCAGCATAAGCCAAGCGGGAGGCTCCTACAATGAGCAGTTCTTC	CASISQAGGSYNEQFF
TRBV6-1	.	TRBJ1-1	.	14	TGTGCCAGCAGTGAACACAGGGCTAACACTGAAGCTTTCTTT	CASSEHRANTEAFF
TRBV9	.	TRBJ2-3	TRBD2	14	TGTGCCAGCAGCGTGGGGACTAGCCCAGATACGCAGTATTTT	CASSVGTSPDTQYF
TRBV5-1	.	TRBJ1-4	.	14	TGCGCCAGCAGCTTCTCGGGGGCTAATGAAAAACTGTTTTTT	CASSFSGANEKLFF
TRBV10-1	.	TRBJ1-2	TRBD1	13	TGCGCCAGCAGTTCGGGACAGGGAGATGGCTACACCTTC	CASSSGQGDGYTF
TRBV28	.	TRBJ1-5	.	12	TGTGCCAGCAGTTTCCTCGGTCTGGCCCAGCATTTT	CASSFLGLAQHF
TRBV7-2	.	TRBJ2-6	TRBD2	17	TGTGCCAGCAGCTTAGGCGGCGCGGGAGCTGGGGCCAACGTCCTGACTTTC	CASSLGGAGAGANVLTF
TRBV6-5	.	TRBJ1-6	.	14	TGTGCCAGCAGCTCGTTCAGGGGAAATTCACCCCTCCACTTT	CASSSFRGNSPLHF
TRBV7-2	few	TRBJ1-5	TRBD1	13	TGTGCCAGCCGGGGACAGAGCAATCAGCCCCAGCATTTT	CASRGQSNQPQHF
TRBV5-1	many	TRBJ1-1	.	13	TGCGCCAGCAGCTCGGGAGTGAACACTGAAGCTTTCTTT	CASSSGVNTEAFF
TRBV27	.	TRBJ1-5	.	13	TGTGCCAGCAGTTTAAACGACAGGCAGCCCCAGCATTTT	CASSLNDRQPQHF
TRBV2	.	TRBJ1-4	TRBD1	13	TGTGCCAGCACCGGGACAGGGGAAGAAAAACTGTTTTTT	CASTGTGEEKLFF
TRBV7-2	.	TRBJ2-1	.	14	TGTGCCAGCAGCCACCAGACGGGTGGCCATGAGCAGTTCTTC	CASSHQTGGHEQFF
TRBV7-9	.	TRBJ1-1	.	16	TGTGCCAGCAGCCCTTTGGGACACCGGATGAACACTGAAGCTTTCTTT	CASSPLGHRMNTEAFF
TRBV2	.	TRBJ2-1	.	15	TGTGCCAGCAGTGTAGTTAGACTTACTTACAATGAGCAGTTCTTC	CASSVVRLTYNEQFF
TRBV20-1	.	TRBJ2-3	.	11	TGCAGTGCTTCTTTGAGAGATACGCAGTATTTT	CSASLRDTQYF